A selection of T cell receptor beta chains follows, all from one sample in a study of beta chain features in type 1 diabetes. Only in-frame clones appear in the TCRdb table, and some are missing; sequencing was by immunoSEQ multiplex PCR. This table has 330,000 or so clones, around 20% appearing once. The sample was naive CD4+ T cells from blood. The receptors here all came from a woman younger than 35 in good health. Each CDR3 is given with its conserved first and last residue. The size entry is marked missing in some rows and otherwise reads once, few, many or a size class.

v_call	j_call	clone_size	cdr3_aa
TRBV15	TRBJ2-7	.	CATSTLRTSGTPEEQYF
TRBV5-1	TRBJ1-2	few	CASSLVETGAYGYTF
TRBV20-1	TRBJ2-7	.	CSVAGWYEQYF
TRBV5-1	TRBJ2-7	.	CASSGTLMTYEQYF
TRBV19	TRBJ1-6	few	CASKVEGYSYNSPLHF
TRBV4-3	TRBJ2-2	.	CASSLLRGAGGELFF
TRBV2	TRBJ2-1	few	CASKRDHYNEQFF
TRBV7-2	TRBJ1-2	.	CASSLVHRGLNYGYTF
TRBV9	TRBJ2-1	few	CASSARPGTSGYNEQFF
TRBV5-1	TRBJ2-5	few	CASSREETQYF
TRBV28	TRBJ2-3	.	CASSLGYTDTQYF
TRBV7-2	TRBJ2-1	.	CASSLDLIAGNNEQFF
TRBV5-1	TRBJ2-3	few	CASSEAGWADTQYF
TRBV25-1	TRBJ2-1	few	CASSVSGRDNEQFF
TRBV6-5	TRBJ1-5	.	CASQSGAESNQPQHF
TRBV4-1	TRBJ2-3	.	CASSRTGPTDTQYF
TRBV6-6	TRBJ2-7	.	CASSFTSGEQYF
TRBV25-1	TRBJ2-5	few	CASSVIAGGPSETQYF
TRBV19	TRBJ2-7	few	CASRGLASHEQYF
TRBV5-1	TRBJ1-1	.	CASHPTHGDGAFF
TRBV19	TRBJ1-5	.	CASSIPVYQVGSNQPQHF
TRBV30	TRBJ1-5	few	CAWSVTGFLNQPQHF
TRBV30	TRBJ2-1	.	CAWRGGRGVYNEQFF
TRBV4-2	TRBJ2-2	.	CASSLQLAGGNTGELFF
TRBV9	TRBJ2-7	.	CASSVEGGPSYEQYF
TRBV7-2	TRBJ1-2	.	CASSEQGVDGYTF
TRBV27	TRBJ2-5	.	CASSASGRTTQYF
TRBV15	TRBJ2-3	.	CATSTPMGTGTDTQYF
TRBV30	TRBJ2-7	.	CAWSVRGLYEQYF
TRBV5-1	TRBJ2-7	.	CASADSSYEQYF
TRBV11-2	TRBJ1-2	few	CASSYRGSYGYTF